This TCR beta chain derives from a study of response to subunit inactivated influenza vaccine. Ten or more counts support this clonotype. MiXCR was run by TCRdb on the RT-PCR reads, yielding one entry per CDR3 protein. Here the sample spans more than 450,000 distinct CDR3 sequences, about 11% being singletons. V was cut by 2 bases and J by 2 bases, with 10 bases left in between. Per the germline V gene, CDR1 is MNHEY and CDR2 is SVGEGT. CDR3 length equals 14 residues. A further study also used this sample, focusing on T cells expressing NK-cell markers. That paper notes: cDNA encoding TCR beta was synthesized via 5'RACE template switching incorporating UMIs. The study sequenced eight donors, seven HCMV-seropositive and one seronegative. The CD3+CD56-NKG2C+ fraction was also led by these clonotypes in a few donors.

This chain connects TRBV6-2 or TRBV6-3 to TRBJ2-7; either TRBD1 or TRBD2 may fit D (5 bases each). The source was PBMCs from blood, collected on the day of vaccination. This receptor was identified in a man aged 50-60 years who received an inactivated influenza vaccine. CDR3 region: CASSYPADTYEQYF. CDR3 DNA: TGTGCCAGCAGTTACCCAGCGGACACCTACGAGCAGTACTTC.